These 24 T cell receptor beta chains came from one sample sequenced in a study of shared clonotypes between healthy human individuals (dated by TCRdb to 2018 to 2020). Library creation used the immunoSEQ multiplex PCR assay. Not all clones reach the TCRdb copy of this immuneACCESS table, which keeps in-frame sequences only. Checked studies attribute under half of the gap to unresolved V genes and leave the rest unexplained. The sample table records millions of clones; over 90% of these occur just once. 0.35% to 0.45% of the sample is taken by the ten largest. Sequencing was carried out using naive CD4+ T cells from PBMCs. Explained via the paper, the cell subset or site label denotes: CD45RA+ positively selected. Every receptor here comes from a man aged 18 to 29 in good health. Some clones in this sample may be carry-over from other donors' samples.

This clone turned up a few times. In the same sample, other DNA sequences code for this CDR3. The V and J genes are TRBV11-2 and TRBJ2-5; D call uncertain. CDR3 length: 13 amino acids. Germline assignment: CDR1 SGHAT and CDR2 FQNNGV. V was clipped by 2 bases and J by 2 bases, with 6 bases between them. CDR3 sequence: CASSLWRQETQYF. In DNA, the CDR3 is TGTGCCAGCAGCTTATGGCGGCAAGAGACCCAGTACTTC.

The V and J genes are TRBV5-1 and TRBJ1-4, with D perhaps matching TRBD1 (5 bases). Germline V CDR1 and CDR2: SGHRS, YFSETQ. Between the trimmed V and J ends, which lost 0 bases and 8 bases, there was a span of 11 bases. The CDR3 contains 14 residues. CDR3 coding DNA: TGCGCCAGCAGCTTGGAAGACAGTACGGAAAAACTGTTTTTT. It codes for CASSLEDSTEKLFF. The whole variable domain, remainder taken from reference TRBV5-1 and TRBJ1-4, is KAGVTQTPRYLIKTRGQQVTLSCSPISGHRSVSWYQQTPGQGLQFLFEYFSETQRNKGNFPGRFSGRQFSNSRSEMNVSTLELGDSALYLCASSLEDSTEKLFFGSGTQLSVL.

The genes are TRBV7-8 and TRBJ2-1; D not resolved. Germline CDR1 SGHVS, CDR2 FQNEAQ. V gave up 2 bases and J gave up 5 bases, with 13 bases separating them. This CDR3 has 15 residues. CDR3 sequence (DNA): TGTGCCAGCAGCTTATTTGGGCCAGAAGACAATGAGCAGTTCTTC. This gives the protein CASSLFGPEDNEQFF.

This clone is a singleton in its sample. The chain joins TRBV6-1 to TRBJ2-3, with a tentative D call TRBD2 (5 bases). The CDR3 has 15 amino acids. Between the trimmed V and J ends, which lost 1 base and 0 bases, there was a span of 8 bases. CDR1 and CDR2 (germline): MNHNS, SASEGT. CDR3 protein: CASSEVWTSTDTQYF. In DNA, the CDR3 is TGTGCCAGCAGTGAAGTCTGGACTAGCACAGATACGCAGTATTTT.

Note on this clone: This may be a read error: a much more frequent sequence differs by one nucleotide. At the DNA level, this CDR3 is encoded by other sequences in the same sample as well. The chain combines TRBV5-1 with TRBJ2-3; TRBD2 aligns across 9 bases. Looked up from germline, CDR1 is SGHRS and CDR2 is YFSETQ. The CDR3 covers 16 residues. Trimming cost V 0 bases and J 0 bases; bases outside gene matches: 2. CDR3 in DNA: TGCGCCAGCAGCTTGGGTACTAGCGGGAGCACAGATACGCAGTATTTT. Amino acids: CASSLGTSGSTDTQYF.

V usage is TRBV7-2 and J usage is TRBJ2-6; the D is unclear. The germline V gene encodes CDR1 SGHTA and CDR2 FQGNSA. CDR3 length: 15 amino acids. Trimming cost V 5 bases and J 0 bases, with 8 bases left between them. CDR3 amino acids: CASSPTGSGANVLTF. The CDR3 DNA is TGTGCCAGCAGCCCCACGGGCTCTGGGGCCAACGTCCTGACTTTC.

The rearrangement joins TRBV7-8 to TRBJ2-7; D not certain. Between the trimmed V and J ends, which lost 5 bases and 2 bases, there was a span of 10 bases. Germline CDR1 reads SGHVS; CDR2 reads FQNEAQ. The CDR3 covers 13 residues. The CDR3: CASSRQTAYEQYF. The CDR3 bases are TGTGCCAGCAGCCGGCAGACCGCCTACGAGCAGTACTTC.

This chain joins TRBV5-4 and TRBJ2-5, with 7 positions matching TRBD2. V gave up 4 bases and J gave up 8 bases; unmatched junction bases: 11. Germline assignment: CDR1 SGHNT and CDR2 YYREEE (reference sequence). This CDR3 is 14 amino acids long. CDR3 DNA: TGTGCCAGCAGCCCCCGGACTAGTGGGGACACCCAGTACTTC. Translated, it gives CASSPRTSGDTQYF.

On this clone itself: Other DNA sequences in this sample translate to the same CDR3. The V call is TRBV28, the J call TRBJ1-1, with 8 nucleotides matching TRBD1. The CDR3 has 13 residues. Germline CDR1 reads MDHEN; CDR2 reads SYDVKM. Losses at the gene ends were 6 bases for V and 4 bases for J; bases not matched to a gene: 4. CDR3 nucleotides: TGTGCCAGCAGCCGAACAGGGGGCACTGAAGCTTTCTTT. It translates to CASSRTGGTEAFF.

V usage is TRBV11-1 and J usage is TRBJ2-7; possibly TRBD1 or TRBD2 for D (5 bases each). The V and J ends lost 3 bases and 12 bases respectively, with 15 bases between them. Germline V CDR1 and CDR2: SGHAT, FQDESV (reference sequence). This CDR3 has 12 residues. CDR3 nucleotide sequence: TGTGCCAGCAGCTTGGGGGTCGGTAGGATGTACTTC. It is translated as CASSLGVGRMYF.

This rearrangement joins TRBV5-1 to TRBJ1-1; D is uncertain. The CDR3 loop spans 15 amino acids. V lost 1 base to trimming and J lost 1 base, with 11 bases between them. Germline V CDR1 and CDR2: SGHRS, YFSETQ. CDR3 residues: CASSLLQSTNTEAFF. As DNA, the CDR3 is TGCGCCAGCAGCTTGTTGCAGTCCACGAACACTGAAGCTTTCTTT. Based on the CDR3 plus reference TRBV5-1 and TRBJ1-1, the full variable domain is KAGVTQTPRYLIKTRGQQVTLSCSPISGHRSVSWYQQTPGQGLQFLFEYFSETQRNKGNFPGRFSGRQFSNSRSEMNVSTLELGDSALYLCASSLLQSTNTEAFFGQGTRLTVV.

The DNA of the CDR3 is TGTGCCAGCAGCTTAAACAGGGAAGGCGAAAAACTGTTTTTT. This codes for CASSLNREGEKLFF. The chain employs TRBV7-2 and TRBJ1-4; the D gene is possibly TRBD1 (6 bases). From germline, CDR1 is SGHTA and CDR2 FQGNSA. The CDR3 runs to 14 residues. Trimming shortened V by 2 bases and J by 8 bases, and 12 bases separated the two germline ends.

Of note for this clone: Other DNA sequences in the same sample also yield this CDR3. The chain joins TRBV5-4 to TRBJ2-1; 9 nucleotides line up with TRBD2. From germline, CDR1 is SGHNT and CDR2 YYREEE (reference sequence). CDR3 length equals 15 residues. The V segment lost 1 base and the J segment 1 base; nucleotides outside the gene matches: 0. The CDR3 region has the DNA TGTGCCAGCAGCTTGACTAGCGGGTCCTACAATGAGCAGTTCTTC. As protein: CASSLTSGSYNEQFF.

CDR3 sequence reads: CASSLARTGRGNTEAFF. In DNA form, the CDR3 reads TGTGCCAGCAGCTTAGCCCGGACAGGGCGGGGGAACACTGAAGCTTTCTTT. The J gene is TRBJ1-1, the V gene TRBV7-9; 8 bases are shared with TRBD1. The CDR3 loop spans 17 amino acids. Germline assignment: CDR1 SEHNR and CDR2 FQNEAQ (reference sequence). After removal of 0 bases from V and 1 base from J, the junction contained 7 bases not matched to a gene. Full variable domain (outside the CDR3, taken from reference TRBV7-9 and TRBJ1-1): DTGVSQNPRHKITKRGQNVTFRCDPISEHNRLYWYRQTLGQGPEFLTYFQNEAQLEKSRLLSDRFSAERPKGSFSTLEIQRTEQGDSAMYLCASSLARTGRGNTEAFFGQGTRLTVV.

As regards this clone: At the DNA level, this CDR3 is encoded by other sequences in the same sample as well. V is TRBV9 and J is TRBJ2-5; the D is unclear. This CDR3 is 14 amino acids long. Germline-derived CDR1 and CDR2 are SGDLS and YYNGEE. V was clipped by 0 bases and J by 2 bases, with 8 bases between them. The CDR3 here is CASSVEGRQETQYF. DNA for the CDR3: TGTGCCAGCAGCGTAGAGGGTAGACAAGAGACCCAGTACTTC.

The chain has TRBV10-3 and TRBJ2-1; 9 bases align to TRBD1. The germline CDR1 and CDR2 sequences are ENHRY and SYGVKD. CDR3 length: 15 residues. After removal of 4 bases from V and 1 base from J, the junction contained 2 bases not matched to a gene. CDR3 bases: TGTGCCATCAGTGGACAGGGGGTATCCTACAATGAGCAGTTCTTC. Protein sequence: CAISGQGVSYNEQFF.

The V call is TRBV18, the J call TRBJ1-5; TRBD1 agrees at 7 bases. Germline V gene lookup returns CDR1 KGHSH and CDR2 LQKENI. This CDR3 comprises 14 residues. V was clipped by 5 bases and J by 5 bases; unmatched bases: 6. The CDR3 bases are TGTGCCAGCTCAACAGGGGTCTGGCATCAGCCCCAGCATTTT. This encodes CASSTGVWHQPQHF.

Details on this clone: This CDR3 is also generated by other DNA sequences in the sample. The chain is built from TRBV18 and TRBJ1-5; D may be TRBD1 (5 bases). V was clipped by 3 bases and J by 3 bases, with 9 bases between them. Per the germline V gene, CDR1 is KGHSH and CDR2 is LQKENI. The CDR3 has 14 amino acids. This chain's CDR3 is CASSPPGPNQPQHF. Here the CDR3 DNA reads TGTGCCAGCTCACCGCCGGGGCCCAATCAGCCCCAGCATTTT.

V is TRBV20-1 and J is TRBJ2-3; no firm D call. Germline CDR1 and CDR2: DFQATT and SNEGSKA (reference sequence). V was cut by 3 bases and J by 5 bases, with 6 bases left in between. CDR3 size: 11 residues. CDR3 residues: CSASWRDTQYF. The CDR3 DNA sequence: TGCAGTGCTAGCTGGCGAGATACGCAGTATTTT.

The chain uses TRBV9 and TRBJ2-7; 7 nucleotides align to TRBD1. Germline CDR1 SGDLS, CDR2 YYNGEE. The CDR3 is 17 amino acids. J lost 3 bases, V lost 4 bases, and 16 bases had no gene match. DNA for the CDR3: TGTGCCAGCAGCCCCCGACCCCCGGACAGGCCTTTCTACGAGCAGTACTTC. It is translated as CASSPRPPDRPFYEQYF.

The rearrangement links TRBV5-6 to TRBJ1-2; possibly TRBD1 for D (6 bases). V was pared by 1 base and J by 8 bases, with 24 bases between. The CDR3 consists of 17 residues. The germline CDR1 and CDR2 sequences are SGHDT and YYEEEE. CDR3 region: CASSLRGSGPKESGYTF. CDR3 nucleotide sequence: TGTGCCAGCAGCTTGAGGGGGTCTGGACCTAAAGAATCCGGCTACACCTTC.

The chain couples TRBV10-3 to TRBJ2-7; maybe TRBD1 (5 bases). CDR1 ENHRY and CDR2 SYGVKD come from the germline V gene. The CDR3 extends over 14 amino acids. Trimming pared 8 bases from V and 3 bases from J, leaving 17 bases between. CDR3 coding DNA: TGTGCCATCCGGCCACCCGGGCAGGGCTACGAGCAGTACTTC. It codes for CAIRPPGQGYEQYF.

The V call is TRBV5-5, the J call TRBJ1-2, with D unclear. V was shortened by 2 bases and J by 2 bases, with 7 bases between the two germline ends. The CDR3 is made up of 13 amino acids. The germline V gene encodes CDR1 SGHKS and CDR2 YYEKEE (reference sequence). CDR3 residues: CASSLSQNYGYTF. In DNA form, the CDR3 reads TGTGCCAGCAGCTTAAGCCAAAACTATGGCTACACCTTC.

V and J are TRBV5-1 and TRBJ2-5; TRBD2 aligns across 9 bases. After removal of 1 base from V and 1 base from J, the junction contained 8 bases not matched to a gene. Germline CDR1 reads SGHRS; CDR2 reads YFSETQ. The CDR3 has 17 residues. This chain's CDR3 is CASSLSPLAGIQETQYF. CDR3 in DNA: TGCGCCAGCAGCTTGTCCCCACTAGCGGGTATCCAAGAGACCCAGTACTTC.